These 14 T cell receptor beta chains were all obtained from the same sample, sequenced in a study of CD8 T cells in Susac syndrome. RNA amounts of roughly 0.45 to 1 ug underwent reverse transcription with random hexamers. Each CDR3 protein is one row after TCRdb ran MiXCR on the immunoSEQ multiplex PCR reads. Of about 150,000 distinct CDR3 sequences in the sample, around 95% were seen once. The material sequenced was CD8+ T cells from PBMCs. The receptor source for this set is a human donor with multiple sclerosis.

The chain has TRBV7-8 and TRBJ2-5; 9 bases map to TRBD2. This CDR3 comprises 15 residues. J gave up 1 base and V 5 bases, and 5 bases lay outside the gene matches. Per germline, CDR1 SGHVS and CDR2 FQNEAQ. The CDR3 sequence is CASSTLAGLQETQYF. DNA of the CDR3: TGTGCCAGCAGCACTCTAGCGGGGCTCCAAGAGACCCAGTACTTC.

This clonotype came up once. V gene TRBV30 combines with J gene TRBJ2-3; maybe TRBD2 (6 bases). CDR1 is GTSNPN and CDR2 is SVGIG in the germline V gene (reference sequence). V shed 5 bases and J shed 1 base, with 13 bases lying between them. The CDR3 totals 14 residues. CDR3: CAWQAGDGTDTQYF. The CDR3 nucleotides read TGTGCCTGGCAAGCGGGTGATGGCACAGATACGCAGTATTTT.

The chain uses TRBV9 and TRBJ2-4, with TRBD1 matching over 9 bases. In germline, CDR1 is SGDLS, CDR2 YYNGEE. V was pared by 0 bases and J by 2 bases, with 6 bases of the junction left unmatched. The CDR3 extends over 17 amino acids. The CDR3 sequence: CASSVEGQGVPKNIQYF. In DNA form, the CDR3 reads TGTGCCAGCAGCGTAGAGGGACAGGGAGTCCCCAAAAACATTCAGTACTTC.

The chain has TRBV3-1 and TRBJ2-7; a weak D match, TRBD2 (5 bases). V was cut by 4 bases and J by 1 base, with 14 bases left in between. Germline assignment: CDR1 LGHDT and CDR2 YNNKEL (reference sequence). The CDR3 is made up of 15 amino acids. This CDR3 is CASSPEGEGSYEQYF. The CDR3 bases are TGTGCCAGCAGCCCGGAAGGTGAGGGTTCCTACGAGCAGTACTTC.

This chain links TRBV4-1 with TRBJ1-1; no reliable D call. V was cut by 5 bases and J by 0 bases, with 7 bases left in between. The CDR3 sequence is 13 residues long. Germline values: CDR1 MGHRA, CDR2 YSYEKL. CDR3 DNA: TGCGCCAGCAGCGCCGGGCTGAACACTGAAGCTTTCTTT. It specifies CASSAGLNTEAFF.

The chain has TRBV5-6 and TRBJ1-1, with a possible D match to TRBD1 (6 bases). The CDR3 is made up of 17 amino acids. V dropped 4 bases and J dropped 0 bases, with 19 bases sitting between them. CDR1 and CDR2 from the germline V gene are SGHDT and YYEEEE. CDR3 region: CASSPGHGTLMNTEAFF. CDR3 coding DNA: TGTGCCAGCAGCCCCGGCCACGGGACACTCATGAACACTGAAGCTTTCTTT.

J is TRBJ2-6 and V is TRBV19; D gene uncertain. With 5 bases removed from V and 2 bases from J, the gap between germline ends came to 16 bases. Germline CDR1 and CDR2: LNHDA and SQIVND (reference sequence). The length of the CDR3 is 17 residues. CDR3 in amino acids: CASSSQRSRTGANVLTF. DNA of the CDR3: TGTGCCAGTAGTTCGCAACGGTCTCGCACTGGGGCCAACGTCCTGACTTTC.

The genes are TRBV4-1 and TRBJ2-2; 10 bases align to TRBD1. From germline, CDR1 is MGHRA and CDR2 YSYEKL. Trimming took 4 bases from V and 3 from J; bases not matched to a gene: 2. There are 15 residues in the CDR3. The CDR3 loop is CASSPGTGDTGELFF. The CDR3 DNA reads TGCGCCAGCAGCCCTGGGACAGGGGACACCGGGGAGCTGTTTTTT.

The chain joins TRBV30 to TRBJ1-2; D call uncertain. The V gene lost 4 bases and the J gene lost 6 bases, with 12 bases spanning the gap. Germline CDR1 and CDR2: GTSNPN and SVGIG (reference sequence). The CDR3 length is 12 residues. The CDR3 loop reads CAWTEEGDGYTF. The CDR3 coding sequence is TGTGCCTGGACTGAGGAGGGAGATGGCTACACCTTC.

The rearrangement links TRBV4-1 to TRBJ1-1; 9 bases fit TRBD1. V lost 3 bases to trimming and J lost 1 base; unmatched junction nucleotides: 3. Germline loops: CDR1 MGHRA, CDR2 YSYEKL. This CDR3 is built from 15 residues. The CDR3 nucleotides read TGCGCCAGCAGCCAGATACAGGGGGCGAACACTGAAGCTTTCTTT. It yields the protein CASSQIQGANTEAFF.

The V call is TRBV20-1, the J call TRBJ2-7; 7 nucleotides line up with TRBD1. This CDR3 contains 15 residues. The junction had 6 bases not matched to a gene; V was cut back by 0 bases and J by 1 base. CDR1 and CDR2 from the germline V gene are DFQATT and SNEGSKA (reference sequence). The CDR3 loop reads CSARDRQGFSYEQYF. CDR3 DNA: TGCAGTGCTAGAGATCGACAGGGCTTTTCCTACGAGCAGTACTTC.

The chain links TRBV7-9 to TRBJ1-3; 7 positions agree with TRBD1. Germline CDR1 and CDR2: SEHNR and FQNEAQ (reference sequence). The CDR3 has 14 residues. The V segment lost 3 bases and the J segment 3 bases; nucleotides outside the gene matches: 2. DNA of the CDR3: TGTGCCAGCAGCTTGACAGGGTATGGAAACACCATATATTTT. As protein: CASSLTGYGNTIYF.

The gene calls are TRBV29-1 and TRBJ2-5, with 7 positions matching TRBD1. The germline CDR1 and CDR2 sequences are SQVTM and ANQGSEA. V was clipped by 2 bases and J by 7 bases; unmatched bases: 13. The CDR3 consists of 15 residues. CDR3 DNA sequence: TGCAGCGTTGAACTTAGACAGGGCGCACGGGCGACCCAGTACTTC. It specifies CSVELRQGARATQYF.

CDR3 residues: CASTGGSSPLHF. CDR3 DNA: TGCGCCAGCACGGGGGGAAGTTCACCCCTCCACTTT. The chain uses TRBV23-1 and TRBJ1-6; TRBD1 is a possible D gene (5 bases). TRBV23-1 is an open reading frame whose function is uncertain. V was shortened by 7 bases and J by 9 bases, with 10 bases between the two germline ends. The CDR3 is made up of 12 amino acids.